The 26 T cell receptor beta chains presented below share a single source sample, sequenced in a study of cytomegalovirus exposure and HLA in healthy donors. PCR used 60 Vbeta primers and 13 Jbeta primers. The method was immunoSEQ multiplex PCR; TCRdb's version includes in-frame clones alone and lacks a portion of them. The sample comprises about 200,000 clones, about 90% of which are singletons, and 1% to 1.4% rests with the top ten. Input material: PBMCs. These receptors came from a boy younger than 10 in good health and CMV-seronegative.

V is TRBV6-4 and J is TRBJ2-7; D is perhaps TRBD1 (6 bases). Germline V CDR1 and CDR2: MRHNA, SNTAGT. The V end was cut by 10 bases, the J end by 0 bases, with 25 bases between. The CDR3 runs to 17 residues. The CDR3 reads CATRRGNGPRSSYEQYF. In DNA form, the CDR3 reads TGTGCCACCCGAAGGGGGAACGGTCCCAGGAGCTCCTACGAGCAGTACTTC.

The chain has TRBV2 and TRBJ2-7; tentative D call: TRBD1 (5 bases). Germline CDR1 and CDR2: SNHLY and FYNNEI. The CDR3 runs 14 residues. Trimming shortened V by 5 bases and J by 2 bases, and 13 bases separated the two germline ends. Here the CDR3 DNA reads TGTGCCAGCAGTTTAGGGGTCCCGGCCTACGAGCAGTACTTC. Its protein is CASSLGVPAYEQYF. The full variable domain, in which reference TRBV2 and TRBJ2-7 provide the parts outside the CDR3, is EPEVTQTPSHQVTQMGQEVILRCVPISNHLYFYWYRQILGQKVEFLVSFYNNEISEKSEIFDDQFSVERPDGSNFTLKIRSTKLEDSAMYFCASSLGVPAYEQYFGPGTRLTVT.

The CDR3 region is CASSEEPRKPLHF. The CDR3 bases are TGTGCCAGCAGTGAGGAACCTAGGAAACCCCTCCACTTT. This chain links TRBV2 with TRBJ1-6, with D uncertain. V lost 3 bases and J lost 12, with 12 bases in between. The CDR3 totals 13 residues. CDR1 is SNHLY, CDR2 FYNNEI, per germline.

The CDR3 region has the DNA TGTGCCAGCAGCACCGGACAGGGGGGGATCGAGCAGTACTTC. This encodes CASSTGQGGIEQYF. V is TRBV9 and J is TRBJ2-7; 10 bases fit TRBD1. Germline V gene lookup returns CDR1 SGDLS and CDR2 YYNGEE. CDR3 length: 14 residues. V dropped 4 bases and J dropped 6; count of bases not matched to a gene: 7.

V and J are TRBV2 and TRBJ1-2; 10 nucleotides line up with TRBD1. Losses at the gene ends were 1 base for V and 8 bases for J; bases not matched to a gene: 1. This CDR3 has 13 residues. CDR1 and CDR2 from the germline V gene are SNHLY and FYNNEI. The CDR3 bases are TGTGCCAGCAGTGAAGGACAGGGGGCAGGCTACACCTTC. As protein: CASSEGQGAGYTF.

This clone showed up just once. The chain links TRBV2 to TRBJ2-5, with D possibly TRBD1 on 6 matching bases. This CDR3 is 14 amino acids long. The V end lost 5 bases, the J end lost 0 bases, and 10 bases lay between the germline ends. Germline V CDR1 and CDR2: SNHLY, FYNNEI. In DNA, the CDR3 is TGTGCCAGCAGTAGGGGACATTACCAAGAGACCCAGTACTTC. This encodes CASSRGHYQETQYF.

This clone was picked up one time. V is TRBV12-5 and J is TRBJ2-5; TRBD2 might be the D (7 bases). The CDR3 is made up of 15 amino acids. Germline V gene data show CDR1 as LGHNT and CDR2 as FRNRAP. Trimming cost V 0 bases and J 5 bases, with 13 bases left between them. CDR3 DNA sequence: TGTGCTAGTGGTTTGGTAGGGGGGGCCGGGGAGACCCAGTACTTC. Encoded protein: CASGLVGGAGETQYF.

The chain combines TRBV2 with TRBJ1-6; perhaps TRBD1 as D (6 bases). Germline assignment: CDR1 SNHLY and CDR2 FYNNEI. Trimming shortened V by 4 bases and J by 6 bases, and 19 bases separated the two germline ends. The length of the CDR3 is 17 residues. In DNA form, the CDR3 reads TGTGCCAGCAGTGGAGAAATTTTACAGGGAAGTAATTCACCCCTCCACTTT. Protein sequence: CASSGEILQGSNSPLHF.

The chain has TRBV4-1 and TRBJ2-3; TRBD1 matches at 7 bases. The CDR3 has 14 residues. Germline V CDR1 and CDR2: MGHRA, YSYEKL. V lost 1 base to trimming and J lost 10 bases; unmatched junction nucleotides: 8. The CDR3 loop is CASSQGSGTEPQYF. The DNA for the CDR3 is TGCGCCAGCAGCCAAGGGTCCGGGACAGAGCCGCAGTATTTT.

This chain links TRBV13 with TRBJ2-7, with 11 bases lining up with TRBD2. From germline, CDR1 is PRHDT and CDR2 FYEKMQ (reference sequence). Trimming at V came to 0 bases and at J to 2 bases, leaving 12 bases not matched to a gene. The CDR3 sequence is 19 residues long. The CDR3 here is CASSLGLGLAGGLTYEQYF. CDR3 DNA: TGTGCCAGCAGCTTAGGCCTGGGGCTAGCGGGGGGTTTGACCTACGAGCAGTACTTC.

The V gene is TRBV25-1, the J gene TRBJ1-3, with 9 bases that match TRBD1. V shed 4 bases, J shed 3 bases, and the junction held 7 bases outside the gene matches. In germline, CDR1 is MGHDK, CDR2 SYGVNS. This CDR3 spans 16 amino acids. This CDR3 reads CASSGPGQGYGNTIYF. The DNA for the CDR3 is TGTGCCAGCAGTGGACCGGGACAGGGCTATGGAAACACCATATATTTT.

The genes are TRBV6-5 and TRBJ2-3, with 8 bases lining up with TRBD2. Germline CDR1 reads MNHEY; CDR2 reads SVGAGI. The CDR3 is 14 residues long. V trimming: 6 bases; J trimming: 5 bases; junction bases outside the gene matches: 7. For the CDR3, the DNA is TGTGCCAGCAGCCCGCCGGGAGGGGAAGATACGCAGTATTTT. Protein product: CASSPPGGEDTQYF.

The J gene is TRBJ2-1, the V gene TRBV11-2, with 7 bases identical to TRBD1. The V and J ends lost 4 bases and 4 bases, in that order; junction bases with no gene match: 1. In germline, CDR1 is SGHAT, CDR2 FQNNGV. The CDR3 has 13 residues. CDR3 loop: CASSSGQYNEQFF. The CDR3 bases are TGTGCCAGCAGCTCGGGACAGTACAATGAGCAGTTCTTC.

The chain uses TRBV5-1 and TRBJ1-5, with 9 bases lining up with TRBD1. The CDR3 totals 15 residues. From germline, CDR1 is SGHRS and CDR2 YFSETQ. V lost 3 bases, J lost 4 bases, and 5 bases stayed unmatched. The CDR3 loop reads CASSSGTGSNQPQHF. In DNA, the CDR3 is TGCGCCAGCAGCTCGGGGACAGGGTCTAATCAGCCCCAGCATTTT. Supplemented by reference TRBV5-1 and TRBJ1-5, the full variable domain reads KAGVTQTPRYLIKTRGQQVTLSCSPISGHRSVSWYQQTPGQGLQFLFEYFSETQRNKGNFPGRFSGRQFSNSRSEMNVSTLELGDSALYLCASSSGTGSNQPQHFGDGTRLSIL.

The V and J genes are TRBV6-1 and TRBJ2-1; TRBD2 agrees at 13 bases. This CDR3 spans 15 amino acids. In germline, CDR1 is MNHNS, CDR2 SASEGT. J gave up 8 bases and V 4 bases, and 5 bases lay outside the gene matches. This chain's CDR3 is CASSATSGGRDEQFF. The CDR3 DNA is TGTGCCAGCAGTGCGACTAGCGGGGGGCGAGATGAGCAGTTCTTC.

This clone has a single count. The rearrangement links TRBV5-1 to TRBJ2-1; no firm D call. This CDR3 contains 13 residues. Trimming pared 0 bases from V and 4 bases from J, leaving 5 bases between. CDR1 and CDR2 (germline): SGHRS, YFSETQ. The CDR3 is CASSLDGYNEQFF. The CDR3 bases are TGCGCCAGCAGCTTGGACGGTTACAATGAGCAGTTCTTC.

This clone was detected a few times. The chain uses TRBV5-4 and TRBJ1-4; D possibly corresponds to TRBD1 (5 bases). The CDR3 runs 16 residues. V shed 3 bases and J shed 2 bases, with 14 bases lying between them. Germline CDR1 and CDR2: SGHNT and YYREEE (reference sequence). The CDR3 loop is CASSSIGAATNEKLFF. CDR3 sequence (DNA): TGTGCCAGCAGCTCCATTGGGGCCGCGACTAATGAAAAACTGTTTTTT.

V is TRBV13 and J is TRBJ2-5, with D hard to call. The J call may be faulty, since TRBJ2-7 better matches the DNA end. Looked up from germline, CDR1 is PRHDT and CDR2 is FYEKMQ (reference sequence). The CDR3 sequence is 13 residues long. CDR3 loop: CASSLTIRGEQYF. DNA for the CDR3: TGTGCCAGCAGCTTAACAATCAGAGGCGAGCAGTACTTC.

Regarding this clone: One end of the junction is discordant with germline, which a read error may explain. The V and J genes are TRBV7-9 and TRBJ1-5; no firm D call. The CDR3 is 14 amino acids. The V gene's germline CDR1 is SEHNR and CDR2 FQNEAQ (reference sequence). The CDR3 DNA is TGTTCCAGCAGTCTTGGGCAGAGCAATCAGCCCCAGCATTTT. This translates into CSSSLGQSNQPQHF.

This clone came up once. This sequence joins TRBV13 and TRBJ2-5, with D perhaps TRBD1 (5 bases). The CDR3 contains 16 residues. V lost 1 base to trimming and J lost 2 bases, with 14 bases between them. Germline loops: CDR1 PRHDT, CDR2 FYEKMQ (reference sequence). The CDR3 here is CASSLAPGWGQETQYF. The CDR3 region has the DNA TGTGCCAGCAGCTTAGCTCCAGGGTGGGGTCAAGAGACCCAGTACTTC.

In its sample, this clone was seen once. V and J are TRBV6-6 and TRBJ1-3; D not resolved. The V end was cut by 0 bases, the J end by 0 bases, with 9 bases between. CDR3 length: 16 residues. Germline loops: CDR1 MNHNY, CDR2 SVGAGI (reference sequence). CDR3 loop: CASSYSLYSSGNTIYF. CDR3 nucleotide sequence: TGTGCCAGCAGTTACTCTCTATATAGCTCTGGAAACACCATATATTTT.

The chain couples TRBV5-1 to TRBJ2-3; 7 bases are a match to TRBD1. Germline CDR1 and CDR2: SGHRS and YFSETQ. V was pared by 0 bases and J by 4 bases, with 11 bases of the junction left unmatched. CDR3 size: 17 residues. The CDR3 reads CASSLGGLQGMADTQYF. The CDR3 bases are TGCGCCAGCAGCTTGGGGGGATTACAGGGGATGGCAGATACGCAGTATTTT.

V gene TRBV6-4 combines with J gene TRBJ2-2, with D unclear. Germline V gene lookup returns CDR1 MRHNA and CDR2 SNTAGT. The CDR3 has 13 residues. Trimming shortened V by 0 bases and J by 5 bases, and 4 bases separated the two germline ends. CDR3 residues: CASSDSETGELFF. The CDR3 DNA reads TGTGCCAGCAGTGACTCTGAGACCGGGGAGCTGTTTTTT.

This CDR3 reads CASRGDREADTQYF. CDR3 bases: TGTGCCAGCAGGGGGGACAGGGAGGCAGATACGCAGTATTTT. The chain links TRBV6-6 to TRBJ2-3, with 9 bases identical to TRBD1. There are 14 residues in the CDR3. Germline trimming cut 6 bases from V and 4 bases from J; bases unmatched to any gene: 5. Germline loops: CDR1 MNHNY, CDR2 SVGAGI (reference sequence).

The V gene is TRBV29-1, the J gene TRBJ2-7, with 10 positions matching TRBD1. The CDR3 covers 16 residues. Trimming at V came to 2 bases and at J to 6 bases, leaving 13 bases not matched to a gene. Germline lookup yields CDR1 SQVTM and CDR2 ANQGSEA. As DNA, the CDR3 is TGCAGCGTTGAAAGTTCGACGGGACAGGGGTACCTCGAGCAGTACTTC. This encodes CSVESSTGQGYLEQYF.

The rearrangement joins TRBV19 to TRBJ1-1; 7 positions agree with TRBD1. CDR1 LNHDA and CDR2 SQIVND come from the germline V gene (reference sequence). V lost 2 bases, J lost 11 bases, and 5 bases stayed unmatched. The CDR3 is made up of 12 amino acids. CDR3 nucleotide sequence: TGTGCCAGTAGTATAAAGGAGGGGGCGGCTTTCTTT. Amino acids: CASSIKEGAAFF.